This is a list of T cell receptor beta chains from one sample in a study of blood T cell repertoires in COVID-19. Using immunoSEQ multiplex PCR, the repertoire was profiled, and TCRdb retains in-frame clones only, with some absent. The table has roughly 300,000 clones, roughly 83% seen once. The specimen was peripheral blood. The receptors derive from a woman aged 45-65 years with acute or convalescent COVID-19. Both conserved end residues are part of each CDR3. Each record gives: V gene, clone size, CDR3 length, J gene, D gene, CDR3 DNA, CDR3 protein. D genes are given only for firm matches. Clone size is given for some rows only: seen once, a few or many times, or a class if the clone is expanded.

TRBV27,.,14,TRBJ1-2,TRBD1,TGTGCCAGCAGTCCTGGGACAGGGAACTATGGCTACACCTTC,CASSPGTGNYGYTF
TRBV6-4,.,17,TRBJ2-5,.,TGTGCCAGCAGTGACAACCCTTCTCGACCTACGGGGGAGACCCAGTACTTC,CASSDNPSRPTGETQYF
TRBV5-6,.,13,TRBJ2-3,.,TGTGCCAGCAGCACCTCAGGGAGGGATACGCAGTATTTT,CASSTSGRDTQYF
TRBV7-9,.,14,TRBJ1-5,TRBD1,TGTGCCAGCAGCTGGGGACAGAGCAATCAGCCCCAGCATTTT,CASSWGQSNQPQHF
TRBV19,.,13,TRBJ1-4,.,TGTGCCAGTAGTAGCCGACAGGAATTGCCTCTGTTTTTT,CASSSRQELPLFF
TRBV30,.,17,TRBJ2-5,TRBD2,TGTGCCTGGACTGGTCACCAACTAGCGGAGATCCAAGAGACCCAGTACTTC,CAWTGHQLAEIQETQYF
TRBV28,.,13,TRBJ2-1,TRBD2,TGTGCCAGCAGTTTATTGCTAGCGGTTGAGCAGTTCTTC,CASSLLLAVEQFF
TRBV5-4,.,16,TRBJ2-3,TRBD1,TGTGCCAGCAGCCCTGCGCGGACAGGGGGCGCAGATACGCAGTATTTT,CASSPARTGGADTQYF
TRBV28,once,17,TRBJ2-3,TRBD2,TGTGCCAGCAGTTATCTGACTAGCGGAACTAGCACAGATACGCAGTATTTT,CASSYLTSGTSTDTQYF
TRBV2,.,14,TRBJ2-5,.,TGTGCCAGCAGTTGGGCCCGGGGGTCTGAGACCCAGTACTTC,CASSWARGSETQYF
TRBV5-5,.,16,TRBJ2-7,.,TGTGCCAGCAGCTACGTCGGGGGAGCGTCTTCCTACGAGCAGTACTTC,CASSYVGGASSYEQYF
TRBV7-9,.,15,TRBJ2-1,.,TGTGCCAGCAGCTTAGAAAGGGGATCCTACAATGAGCAGTTCTTC,CASSLERGSYNEQFF
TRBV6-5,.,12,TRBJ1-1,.,TGTGCCATCCTACGGGGAGCCACTGAAGCTTTCTTT,CAILRGATEAFF
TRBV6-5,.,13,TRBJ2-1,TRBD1,TGTGCCAGCAGGATAGACAGGGGCAATGAGCAGTTCTTC,CASRIDRGNEQFF
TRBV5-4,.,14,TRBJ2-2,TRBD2,TGTGCCAGCAGCTATAGCGGGATGGCCGGGGAGCTGTTTTTT,CASSYSGMAGELFF
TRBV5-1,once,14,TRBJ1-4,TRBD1,TGCGCCAGCAGCGCAAACAGGGGCTTAGAAAAACTGTTTTTT,CASSANRGLEKLFF
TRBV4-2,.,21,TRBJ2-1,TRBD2,TGTGCCAGCAGCCCTAAGTCGAGCGGGAGTATCTGGGTCGTTAACTACAATGAGCAGTTCTTC,CASSPKSSGSIWVVNYNEQFF
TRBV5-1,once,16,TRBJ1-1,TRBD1,TGCGCCAGCAGCTTGGCGGAACAGGGGAGGAGCGCTGAAGCTTTCTTT,CASSLAEQGRSAEAFF
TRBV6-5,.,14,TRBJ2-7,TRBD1,TGTGCCAGCTCGAAAACAGGGGGCGGTTACGAGCAGTACTTC,CASSKTGGGYEQYF
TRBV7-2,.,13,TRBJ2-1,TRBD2,TGTGCCAGCAGCTTACACGGGAGGGGTGAGCAGTTCTTC,CASSLHGRGEQFF
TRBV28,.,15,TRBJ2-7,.,TGTGCCAGCACTTCCCCGCGCGGGGACCGCTACGAGCAGTACTTC,CASTSPRGDRYEQYF
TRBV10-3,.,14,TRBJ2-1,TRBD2,TGTGCCATCACGGCTAGCGGGTCGCTCAATGAGCAGTTCTTC,CAITASGSLNEQFF
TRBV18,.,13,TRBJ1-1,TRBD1,TGTGCCAGCTCACGGGACAGGGAGACTGAAGCTTTCTTT,CASSRDRETEAFF
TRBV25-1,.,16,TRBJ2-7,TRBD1,TGTGCCAGCAGTGATGCTGCCGGGACAGGGGCCTACGAGCAGTACTTC,CASSDAAGTGAYEQYF
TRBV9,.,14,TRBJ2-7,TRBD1,TGTGCCAGCAGCGGGGACAGGGGAGGTCACGAGCAGTACTTC,CASSGDRGGHEQYF
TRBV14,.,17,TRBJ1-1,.,TGTGCCAGCAGCCAAGACCCACTCCCGGCAGGGAGGACTGAAGCTTTCTTT,CASSQDPLPAGRTEAFF
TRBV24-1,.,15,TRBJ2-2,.,TGTGCCACCAGTGATCCTAGCCGATACACCGGGGAGCTGTTTTTT,CATSDPSRYTGELFF
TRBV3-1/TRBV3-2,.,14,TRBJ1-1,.,TGTGCCAGCAGCCAACAAACAGGGAACACTGAAGCTTTCTTT,CASSQQTGNTEAFF
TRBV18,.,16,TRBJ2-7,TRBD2,TGTGCCAGCTCACCGAGAATAGCGGGATCGACCTCCGAGCAGTACTTC,CASSPRIAGSTSEQYF
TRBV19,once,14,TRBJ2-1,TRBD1,TGTGCCAGTAAGACAGGGGGCTACTACAATGAGCAGTTCTTC,CASKTGGYYNEQFF
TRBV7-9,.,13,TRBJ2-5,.,TGTGCCAGTGGGAGAGCCTCTGGGGAGACCCAGTACTTC,CASGRASGETQYF
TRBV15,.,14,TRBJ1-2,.,TGTGCCACCAGCAGTCAGGGTCCGCTCTATGGCTACACCTTC,CATSSQGPLYGYTF
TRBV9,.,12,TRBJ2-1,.,TGTGCCAGCAGCGACTTACAGGCGGAGCAGTTCTTC,CASSDLQAEQFF
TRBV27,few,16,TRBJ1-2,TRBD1,TGTGCCAGCAGTTTTTCTGGGGGCAGGGGGCAGGGTGGCTACACCTTC,CASSFSGGRGQGGYTF
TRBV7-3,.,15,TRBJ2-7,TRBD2,TGTGCCAGCAGCTTAAGACTAGCGGGTACCTACGAGCAGTACTTC,CASSLRLAGTYEQYF
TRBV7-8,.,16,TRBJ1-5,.,TGTGCCAGCAGCTTAGAGAGGCACCTTAGCAATCAGCCCCAGCATTTT,CASSLERHLSNQPQHF
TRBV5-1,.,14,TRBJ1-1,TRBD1,TGCGCCAGCAGCCTACAGGGGCACGGCACTGAAGCTTTCTTT,CASSLQGHGTEAFF
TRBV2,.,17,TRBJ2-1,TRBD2,TGTGCCAGCAGTGCCGTGATTCTAGCGGGAGAAATCAATGAGCAGTTCTTC,CASSAVILAGEINEQFF
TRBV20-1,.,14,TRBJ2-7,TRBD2,TGCAGTGCTAGTTCCAGCGGGAAGACCTACGAGCAGTACTTC,CSASSSGKTYEQYF
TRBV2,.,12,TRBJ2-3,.,TGTGCCAGTGGTCGGGAAGAGTATACGCAGTATTTT,CASGREEYTQYF
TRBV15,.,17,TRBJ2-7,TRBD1,TGTGCCACCAGCAGAGATCAAGGGACAGCAATCTCCTACGAGCAGTACTTC,CATSRDQGTAISYEQYF
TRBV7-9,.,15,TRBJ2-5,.,TGTGCCAGCAGCCTCGAGGTGCGGCCTCAAGAGACCCAGTACTTC,CASSLEVRPQETQYF